This is a list of T cell receptor beta chains from one sample in a study of CD8 T cells in ankylosing spondylitis. TCRdb used MiXCR to reprocess the 5' RACE reads, holding one entry per CDR3 protein. Altogether 200,000 to 300,000 distinct CDR3 sequences are present, 10% being singletons, with the ten largest covering 2.6%. Sequencing was carried out using blood, either unsorted or a sorted T cell fraction (not recorded which). The receptors derive from a male donor with ankylosing spondylitis or in good health (not recorded which). Each CDR3 is given with its conserved first and last residue. D genes are given only for firm matches. Clone size is shown for a subset of rows, as once, few, many or a class of expanded clone.

clone size,D gene,V gene,J gene,CDR3 DNA,CDR3 protein
few,NA,TRBV29-1,TRBJ2-2,TGCAGCGTTTACAGGGAAACCGGGGAGCTGTTTTTT,CSVYRETGELFF
many,NA,TRBV21-1,TRBJ1-5,TGTGCAAGGGACGGACTCAATCAGCCCCAGCATTTT,CARDGLNQPQHF
many,NA,TRBV25-1,TRBJ1-1,TGTGCCAGCCTCCCACGGGCAGGTCCTCCTGAAGCTTTCTTT,CASLPRAGPPEAFF
many,NA,TRBV6-5,TRBJ2-7,TGTGCCAGCAGTTACGATAGCGGTTACGAGCAGTACTTC,CASSYDSGYEQYF
many,NA,TRBV29-1,TRBJ1-3,TGCAGCGCCCTCCTTAGAGGAAACACCATATATTTT,CSALLRGNTIYF
many,TRBD1,TRBV20-1,TRBJ2-1,TGCAGTGCTAGAGACACGAGGGGGCCTGGGAATGAGCAGTTCTTC,CSARDTRGPGNEQFF
NA,NA,TRBV18,TRBJ2-3,TGTGCCAGCTCACCCTCTGTGACAGATACGCAGTATTTT,CASSPSVTDTQYF
many,NA,TRBV20-1,TRBJ2-1,TGCAGTGCTCGCTTTCGGGGATACTCCTACAATGAGCAGTTCTTC,CSARFRGYSYNEQFF
once,TRBD1,TRBV19,TRBJ1-5,TGCGCCAGTATGGGACAGGGGATTTCGAGCAATCCGCCCCAGCATTTT,CASMGQGISSNPPQHF
once,NA,TRBV25-1,TRBJ2-2,TGTGCCGGCAGTGAGTGGGGGGGCGTGGAGGGCGGGGAGCTGTTTTTT,CAGSEWGGVEGGELFF
NA,NA,TRBV28,TRBJ2-5,TGTGCCAGCGCCTATAGAAGACAGATACAAGAGACCCAGTACTTC,CASAYRRQIQETQYF
many,NA,TRBV29-1,TRBJ2-3,TGCAGCGTTGAAACAGGGTCCGGCACAGATACGCAGTATTTT,CSVETGSGTDTQYF
many,NA,TRBV12-3/TRBV12-4,TRBJ2-1,TGTGCCAGCAGCACCTCGGGACTTTACAATGAGCAGTTCTTC,CASSTSGLYNEQFF
few,NA,TRBV7-2,TRBJ1-3,TGTGCCAGCAGCTTAGTCGACAGTCTTTCTGGAAACACCATATATTTT,CASSLVDSLSGNTIYF
NA,NA,TRBV30,TRBJ1-2,TGTGCCTGGAGTGTAGAACGGAGCTATGGCTACACCTTC,CAWSVERSYGYTF
many,NA,TRBV9,TRBJ2-3,TGTGCCAGCAGCGAGGGGGACTATACGCAGTATTTT,CASSEGDYTQYF
many,NA,TRBV20-1,TRBJ1-1,TGCAGTGCTAGTCCGGGGGGGGCCATTGAAGCTTTCTTT,CSASPGGAIEAFF
NA,TRBD2,TRBV4-1,TRBJ2-3,TGCGCCAGCAGCCAAGTTGGGAGGGAGGGACGCACAGATACGCAGTATTTT,CASSQVGREGRTDTQYF
many,NA,TRBV5-1,TRBJ1-1,TGCGCCAGCAGCTTGGGGGTGGTCAGGGGCAACACTGAAGCTTTCTTT,CASSLGVVRGNTEAFF
many,NA,TRBV19,TRBJ2-7,TGTGCCAGTAGTGCCGGGGTGCTGGGCGAGCAGTACTTC,CASSAGVLGEQYF
few,NA,TRBV7-7,TRBJ2-5,TGTGCCAGCAGCTCCCGGGTCTCCGAGGGGGAGACCCAGTACTTC,CASSSRVSEGETQYF
many,NA,TRBV5-1,TRBJ2-1,TGCGCCAGCAGCTCGATAGGGAGTGGCGACAATGAGCAGTTCTTC,CASSSIGSGDNEQFF
NA,NA,TRBV6-5,TRBJ1-2,TGTGCCAGCAGTTACGGGGGGGCGAGTGGCTACACCTTC,CASSYGGASGYTF
NA,NA,TRBV5-1,TRBJ1-1,TGCGCCAGCGGATCTAGGGGGGGCCTCACTGAAGCTTTCTTT,CASGSRGGLTEAFF
many,NA,TRBV7-2,TRBJ1-1,TGTGCCAGCAGCTTATCCCGGTGGAACACTGAAGCTTTCTTT,CASSLSRWNTEAFF
many,NA,TRBV24-1,TRBJ2-2,TGTGCCACCAGTGATTACCGGACAGACCACAACACCGGGGAGCTGTTTTTT,CATSDYRTDHNTGELFF
NA,NA,TRBV11-3,TRBJ2-1,TGTGCCAGCAGTCTAAGACGAGGGTCCTACAATGAGCAGTTCTTC,CASSLRRGSYNEQFF
many,NA,TRBV29-1,TRBJ2-2,TGCAGCGTTGAAGAGGTACCGGGCGCCGGGGAGCTGTTTTTT,CSVEEVPGAGELFF
many,NA,TRBV6-5,TRBJ1-1,TGTGCCAGCAGTTACGATTCGGCAGGCACTGAAGCTTTCTTT,CASSYDSAGTEAFF
many,TRBD2,TRBV5-1,TRBJ2-3,TGCGCCAGCAGCTTGGTGGGTTTAGCGGGGGCTTACACAGATACGCAGTATTTT,CASSLVGLAGAYTDTQYF